One TCR beta chain is described in this entry. The sample comes from a study of glioma-infiltrating T cells after dendritic cell vaccination. No glioblastoma patient carried an isocitrate dehydrogenase mutation. Primers: 60 V beta forward and 13 J beta reverse. Method: immunoSEQ multiplex PCR; TCRdb's copy keeps in-frame clones and lacks some. This table has approximately 67,000 clones, around 86% appearing once. The sequencing used blood, collected before dendritic cell vaccination. The receptor was isolated from a human donor with glioblastoma.

CDR3 sequence: CASRQAGRVTEAFF. CDR3 sequence (DNA): TGTGCCAGCAGGCAGGCAGGGAGGGTAACTGAAGCTTTCTTT. The gene calls are TRBV6-1 and TRBJ1-1; maybe TRBD1 (5 bases). The CDR3 is 14 residues long. Trimming took off 6 bases at V and 5 bases at J, with 16 bases between the two ends. The germline CDR1 and CDR2 sequences are MNHNS and SASEGT.